This T cell receptor (beta chain) appears in the sequencing data of a study of T cell responses to AZD1222 COVID-19 vaccine. Study-level results: Vaccine-related CD4 TCRs covered spike, predominating at 160-218 and 743-854. None of the repertoires were sampled until the peak T cell response had passed.

Note on this clone: Its matching antigen is unknown.

V was pared by 4 bases and J by 5 bases, with 6 bases between. The CDR3 length is 13 residues. In germline, CDR1 is LGHDT, CDR2 YNNKEL (reference sequence). The table came from immunoSEQ multiplex PCR; TCRdb's copy has only in-frame clones and leaves some out. The profile shows approximately 110,000 clones, approximately 85% of them singletons. J is TRBJ1-6 and V is TRBV3-1 (or the pseudogene TRBV3-2); D call uncertain. The sample was peripheral blood, taken 28 days after the second AZD1222 dose. This TCR derives from an adult who received the AZD1222 COVID-19 vaccine. CDR3 in amino acids: CASSRENNSPLHF. The CDR3 bases are TGTGCCAGCAGCCGGGAGAATAATTCACCCCTCCACTTT.